This T cell receptor (beta chain) was recovered during a study of shared clonotypes between healthy human individuals. DNA at around 200 ng, 25,000 to 30,000 T cell genomes, went into sorted-subset replicate PCRs. Study processing details: Without quality scores, immunoSEQ junctional reads could not be filtered like full-length reads. Using immunoSEQ multiplex PCR, the repertoire was profiled, and TCRdb retains in-frame clones only, with some absent. V, J and clone size reflect that table, while D and trimming were determined from the DNA. Seen here are around 1.4 million clones, around 98.5% observed once, and the top ten hold roughly 0.35%. Germline V gene data show CDR1 as GTSNPN and CDR2 as SVGIG (reference sequence). Trimming cost V 2 bases and J 7 bases, with 12 bases left between them. This CDR3 is 13 amino acids long. Recent acute infections and vaccinations were absent in the healthy HIV-negative adult donors.

Material: naive CD4+ T cells sorted from blood. Subset defined: CD45RA+ positively selected. The sequence came from a man aged 25-45 years in good health. The V gene is TRBV30, the J gene TRBJ2-1, with D perhaps TRBD1 or TRBD2 (6 bases each). The CDR3 region has the DNA TGTGCCTGGAGTTTCCGGGGGCGGAATGAGCAGTTCTTC. It yields the protein CAWSFRGRNEQFF.